Listed below are T cell receptor beta chains from one sample, sequenced in a study of shared clonotypes between healthy human individuals. The method was immunoSEQ multiplex PCR; TCRdb's version includes in-frame clones alone and lacks a portion of them. The sample has about 1.5 million clones, around 98% seen once. Sequencing used naive CD4+ T cells sorted from blood. The receptor source for this set is a man aged 25 to 45 in good health. The CDR3 runs from the conserved cysteine through the conserved F or W. A D gene is named only where the DNA matches it firmly.

J	V	D	DNA	CDR3
TRBJ2-3	TRBV7-9	.	TGTGCCAGCAGCTCCTTGGGCGCAGATACGCAGTATTTT	CASSSLGADTQYF
TRBJ1-1	TRBV27	TRBD1	TGTGCCAGCAGACCACACCGGACAGGGAGCGCTGAAGCTTTCTTT	CASRPHRTGSAEAFF
TRBJ2-7	TRBV5-5	TRBD2	TGTGCCAGCAGCTCTAGCGGGATAGACGAGCAGTACTTC	CASSSSGIDEQYF
TRBJ2-7	TRBV5-4	TRBD1	TGTGCCAGCAGCCCGAGTGGGGGGACAGGGTTCTACGAGCAGTACTTC	CASSPSGGTGFYEQYF
TRBJ1-1	TRBV11-2	TRBD1	TGTGCCAGCAGCTTAGAGTTTAGTTTGGCAGACAGGGGATTCACTGAAGCTTTCTTT	CASSLEFSLADRGFTEAFF
TRBJ2-1	TRBV7-2	TRBD2	TGTGCCAGCAGCTTAACGAGCGGGAGATACAATGAGCAGTTCTTC	CASSLTSGRYNEQFF
TRBJ2-1	TRBV28	TRBD2	TGTGCCAGCAGTTTTTCTTTGGGGACTAGCGACGTAAGCTCCTACAATGAGCAGTTCTTC	CASSFSLGTSDVSSYNEQFF
TRBJ2-1	TRBV4-1	.	TGCGCCAGCAGCCAAGAACTAGTTAAACCAAGTGAGCAGTTCTTC	CASSQELVKPSEQFF
TRBJ2-1	TRBV5-4	TRBD2	TGTGCCAGCAGCTTCGGACTAGCGGACTACAATGAGCAGTTCTTC	CASSFGLADYNEQFF
TRBJ2-1	TRBV9	TRBD2	TGTGCCAGCAGCGTAGTAAGCGGGAGGGGTAACAATGAGCAGTTCTTC	CASSVVSGRGNNEQFF
TRBJ1-1	TRBV5-1	.	TGCGCCAGCAGCCCAGCGGGGGGCTGGGGCACTGAAGCTTTCTTT	CASSPAGGWGTEAFF
TRBJ2-5	TRBV25-1	.	TGTGCCAGCAGTGAAGGAATGTGGGCCATTCAAGAGACCCAGTACTTC	CASSEGMWAIQETQYF
TRBJ2-4	TRBV6-5	TRBD1	TGTGCCAGCAGCGTGAGGGGGCTAGCCAAAAACATTCAGTACTTC	CASSVRGLAKNIQYF
TRBJ2-3	TRBV28	.	TGTGCCAGCAATCCCGCGGGGTGGCTGACAGATACGCAGTATTTT	CASNPAGWLTDTQYF
TRBJ2-1	TRBV25-1	TRBD1	TGTGCCAGCAGTGGAGGACAGGGGAAGAGCTCCTACAATGAGCAGTTCTTC	CASSGGQGKSSYNEQFF
TRBJ1-2	TRBV9	TRBD1	TGTGCCAGCAGCGTAAGGTCGTGGGGGACAGGGTATGGCTACACCTTC	CASSVRSWGTGYGYTF
TRBJ2-1	TRBV25-1	TRBD2	TGTGCGGTAGCGGGAGTCGGTGAGCAGTTCTTC	CAVAGVGEQFF
TRBJ2-3	TRBV29-1	.	TGCAGCGTTGACCTTTCAGATACGCAGTATTTT	CSVDLSDTQYF
TRBJ1-5	TRBV2	.	TGTGCCAGCAGTGAAGCGCAGCGCGGGGCAGGCAATCAGCCCCAGCATTTT	CASSEAQRGAGNQPQHF
TRBJ2-1	TRBV6-1	.	TGTGCCAGCAGTGAAATGACCTACAATGAGCAGTTCTTC	CASSEMTYNEQFF
TRBJ2-3	TRBV27	TRBD2	TGTGCCAGCAGTTTACTGGGACTAGCGGGAGTGGGCACAGATACGCAGTATTTT	CASSLLGLAGVGTDTQYF